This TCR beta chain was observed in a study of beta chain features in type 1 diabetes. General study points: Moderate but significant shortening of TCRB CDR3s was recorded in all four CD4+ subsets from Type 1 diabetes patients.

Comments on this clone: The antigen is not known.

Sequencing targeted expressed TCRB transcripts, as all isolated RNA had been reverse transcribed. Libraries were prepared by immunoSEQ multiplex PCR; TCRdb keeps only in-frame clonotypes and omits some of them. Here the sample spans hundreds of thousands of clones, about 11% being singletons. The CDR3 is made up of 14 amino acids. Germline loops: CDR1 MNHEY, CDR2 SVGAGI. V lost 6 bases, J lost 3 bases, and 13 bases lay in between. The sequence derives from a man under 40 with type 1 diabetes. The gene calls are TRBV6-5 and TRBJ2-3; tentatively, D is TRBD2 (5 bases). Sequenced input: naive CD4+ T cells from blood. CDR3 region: CASSYGSGTDTQYF. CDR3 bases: TGTGCCAGCAGCTACGGATCGGGAACAGATACGCAGTATTTT.